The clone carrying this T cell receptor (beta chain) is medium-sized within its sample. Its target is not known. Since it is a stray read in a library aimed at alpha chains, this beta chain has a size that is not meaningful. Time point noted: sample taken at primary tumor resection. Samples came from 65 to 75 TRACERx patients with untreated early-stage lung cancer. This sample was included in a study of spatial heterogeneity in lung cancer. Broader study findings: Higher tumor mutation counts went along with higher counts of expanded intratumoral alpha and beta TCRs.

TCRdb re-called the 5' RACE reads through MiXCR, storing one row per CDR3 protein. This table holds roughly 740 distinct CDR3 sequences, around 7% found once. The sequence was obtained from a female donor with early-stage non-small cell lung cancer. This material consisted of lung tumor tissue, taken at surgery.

The CDR3 spells CASSPITLADQWGEQFF. The DNA for the CDR3 is TGTGCCAGCTCACCGATCACACTAGCTGACCAGTGGGGTGAGCAGTTCTTC. The chain links TRBV18 to TRBJ2-1; a possible D gene is TRBD2 (6 bases). This CDR3 has 17 residues. CDR1 is KGHSH, CDR2 LQKENI, per germline. V lost 3 bases, J lost 9 bases, and 24 bases lay in between.